This TCR beta chain stems from a study of cytotoxic CD8 clonotypes in ibrutinib-treated CLL. Regarding the study as a whole: Stable or contracted on treatment, public clonotypes were also uncommon.

Turning to this clone: The antigen remains undetermined.

Produced via immunoSEQ multiplex PCR; TCRdb's table is partial and in-frame only. Of around 140,000 clones listed, around 76% are singletons. V was clipped by 4 bases and J by 1 base, with 4 bases between them. The germline V gene has CDR1 ENHRY and CDR2 SYGVKD. CDR3 length equals 12 residues. Sequenced material: PBMCs, taken after 24 months of ibrutinib treatment. The V gene is TRBV10-3, the J gene TRBJ1-2; D not certain. The TCR was taken from a human donor with chronic lymphocytic leukemia. CDR3 sequence (DNA): TGTGCCATCAGTGGGAGTAACTATGGCTACACCTTC. It codes for CAISGSNYGYTF.